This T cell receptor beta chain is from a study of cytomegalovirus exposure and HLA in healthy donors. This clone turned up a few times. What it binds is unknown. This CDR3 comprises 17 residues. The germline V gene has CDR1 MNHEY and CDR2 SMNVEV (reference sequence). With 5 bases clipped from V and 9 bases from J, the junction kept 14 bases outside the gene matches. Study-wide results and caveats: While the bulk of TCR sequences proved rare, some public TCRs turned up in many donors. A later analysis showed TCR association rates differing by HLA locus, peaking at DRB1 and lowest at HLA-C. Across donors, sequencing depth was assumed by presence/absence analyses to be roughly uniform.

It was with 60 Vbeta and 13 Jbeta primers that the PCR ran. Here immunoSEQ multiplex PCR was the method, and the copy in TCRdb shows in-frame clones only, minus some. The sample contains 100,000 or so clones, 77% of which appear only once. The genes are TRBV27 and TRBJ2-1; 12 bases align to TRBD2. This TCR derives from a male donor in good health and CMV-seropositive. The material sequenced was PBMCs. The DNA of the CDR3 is TGTGCCAGCAGTAGTAATCTGGGGCTAGCGGGAGGGGCTGAGCAGTTCTTC. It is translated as CASSSNLGLAGGAEQFF.